These T cell receptor beta chains were read from a single sample in a study of neurological immune-mediated disorders. TCRdb re-analysed the 5' RACE reads in MiXCR, keeping a single row per CDR3 protein. Of about 31,000 distinct CDR3 sequences in the sample, under 5% were seen once. Sequencing was performed on CD4+ T cells from blood. The receptor set was obtained from a woman in her thirties or forties in good health. CDR3s include the opening cysteine and the closing phenylalanine or tryptophan. The D gene is left open where the match is weak. Some rows mark clone size as missing; the rest say once, few, many or name a class of expanded clone.

size: many; J: TRBJ2-7; D: TRBD1; V: TRBV6-1; DNA: TGTGCCAGCTCCCTGACCTGGGACAGAGCTTACTACGAGCAGTACTTC; CDR3: CASSLTWDRAYYEQYF
size: many; J: TRBJ1-6; D: TRBD1; V: TRBV20-1; DNA: TGCAGTGCTGGGACAGGGAATGCGGGGAATTCACCCCTCCACTTT; CDR3: CSAGTGNAGNSPLHF
size: .; J: TRBJ2-6; D: .; V: TRBV6-5; DNA: TGTGCCAGCAGCCCCCGGATTACCCCGAGCTCTGGGGCCAACGTCCTGACTTTC; CDR3: CASSPRITPSSGANVLTF
size: many; J: TRBJ1-1; D: TRBD1; V: TRBV6-5; DNA: TGTGCCAGCAGTTACTCTGGGAAGACAGGGGGATACACTGAAGCTTTCTTT; CDR3: CASSYSGKTGGYTEAFF
size: many; J: TRBJ1-1; D: .; V: TRBV7-9; DNA: TGTGCCAGCAGCTTACCCCCAGGGGCGAACACTGAAGCTTTCTTT; CDR3: CASSLPPGANTEAFF
size: many; J: TRBJ2-2; D: TRBD1; V: TRBV6-1; DNA: TGTGCCAGCAATTGGGACAGGGCGGCCGGGGAGCTGTTTTTT; CDR3: CASNWDRAAGELFF
size: many; J: TRBJ2-2; D: TRBD2; V: TRBV4-2; DNA: TGTGCCAGCAGCCAAGGGGGGGGGAAAACCGGGGAGCTGTTTTTT; CDR3: CASSQGGGKTGELFF
size: many; J: TRBJ1-1; D: .; V: TRBV20-1; DNA: TGCAGTGCTAGAGCACAGGGGAACACTGAAGCTTTCTTT; CDR3: CSARAQGNTEAFF
size: .; J: TRBJ2-3; D: .; V: TRBV7-9; DNA: TGTGCCAGCAGCTTTGCTGGGAATAACGGAGGGAAGTATTTT; CDR3: CASSFAGNNGGKYF
size: many; J: TRBJ2-1; D: .; V: TRBV27; DNA: TGTGCCAGCAGCCGGAGGATCGGCCATGAGCAGTTCTTC; CDR3: CASSRRIGHEQFF
size: many; J: TRBJ2-7; D: .; V: TRBV5-1; DNA: TGCGCCAGCAGCTTATCGGTGGGGCAGAATTACGAGCAGTACTTC; CDR3: CASSLSVGQNYEQYF
size: .; J: TRBJ2-1; D: .; V: TRBV9; DNA: TGTGCCAGCAGCGTAGAGGGGGTCTTCGTCAATGAGCAGTTCTTC; CDR3: CASSVEGVFVNEQFF
size: many; J: TRBJ1-1; D: .; V: TRBV11-2; DNA: TGTGCCAGCAGGCGGGGCCACGCAGGGAAAGTCACTGAAGCTTTCTTT; CDR3: CASRRGHAGKVTEAFF